The clone carrying this TCR beta chain has more than one count but fewer than ten. Its antigen is undetermined. V was trimmed by 8 bases and J by 5 bases, leaving 19 bases between them. The CDR3 contains 15 residues. Germline-derived CDR1 and CDR2 are LNHDA and SQIVND (reference sequence). As to time point: blood 4 weeks post-SBRT, at nephrectomy. Treatment noted: 15 Gy SBRT to primary tumor, nephrectomy 4 weeks later. This record belongs to a study of radiation and T cells in renal cell carcinoma. The table came from immunoSEQ multiplex PCR; TCRdb's copy has only in-frame clones and leaves some out. This sample has about 83,000 clones, with roughly 85% found just once. Study-wide points: Without pretreatment biopsies, baseline tumor clonotype presence was undetermined.

Sequenced here: blood, sampled from a patient whose treatment included radiotherapy and nephrectomy. This TCR came from an older woman with renal cell carcinoma. The chain joins TRBV19 to TRBJ1-5; TRBD1 is a possible D gene (5 bases). The CDR3 reads CASASRGGTDQPQHF. The CDR3 DNA is TGTGCCAGTGCCAGCCGTGGAGGGACGGATCAGCCCCAGCATTTT.